The 15 T cell receptor beta chains in this list originate from one sample, sequenced in a study of regulatory T cells in long-lasting Graves disease. Time point reported: newly diagnosed GD, antithyroid drugs for less than 3 months. Extracted PBMC RNA gave rise to the TCR library. For TCR beta, libraries came from iRepertoire HTBI primers and Arm-PCR of CDR3 regions. TCRdb used MiXCR to reprocess the multiplex PCR reads, holding one entry per CDR3 protein. The sample lists about 420,000 distinct CDR3 sequences, 16% occurring once. This same sample was also taken into another study, of T cells in Graves' hyperthyroidism and ophthalmopathy.

The sample consisted of peripheral blood mononuclear cells (PBMCs), taken at new diagnosis, from a patient treated with antithyroid drugs. The receptors shown here come from a woman younger than 35 with Graves disease.

As regards this clonotype: The final CDR3 position lacks the conserved phenylalanine or tryptophan, pointing to a likely read error. The limits of the CDR3 on the DNA are not certain, so only TCRdb's listed CDR3 is given. CDR3: CSARASAGYWAQYFGP. The chain combines TRBV20-1 with TRBJ2-4; the DNA was not compared with TRBD1, the D call given in the table. Including both end residues, the CDR3 is 16 amino acids long. Germline V gene lookup returns CDR1 DFQATT and CDR2 SNEGSKA (reference sequence).

This clonotype occurred many times. The rearrangement joins TRBV12-3 or TRBV12-4 to TRBJ1-1; no reliable D call. The V and J ends lost 3 bases and 1 base respectively, with 15 bases between them. This CDR3 is 16 amino acids long. This chain's CDR3 is CASSFGLWTENTEAFF. Written as DNA, the CDR3 is TGTGCCAGCAGTTTCGGGTTGTGGACGGAGAACACTGAAGCTTTCTTT.

The V gene is TRBV10-3, the J gene TRBJ1-5; 8 bases are shared with TRBD1. V dropped 1 base and J dropped 11; count of bases not matched to a gene: 13. The CDR3 extends over 16 amino acids. CDR1 is ENHRY, CDR2 SYGVKD, per germline. The CDR3 here is CAISEFGQGSDVAQHF. The CDR3 bases are TGTGCCATCAGTGAGTTCGGACAGGGTAGTGACGTGGCCCAGCATTTT.

Only a few counts were recorded for this clonotype. The chain combines TRBV7-2 with TRBJ1-2; a weak D match, TRBD1 (5 bases). Germline-derived CDR1 and CDR2 are SGHTA and FQGNSA. The germline V and J ends were trimmed by 1 base and 4 bases, with 22 bases remaining between them. The CDR3 has 18 amino acids. The CDR3: CASSLGGRGYDFGYGYTF. In DNA form, the CDR3 reads TGTGCCAGCAGCTTAGGAGGTAGGGGATACGATTTCGGCTATGGCTACACCTTC.

This clonotype was picked up many times. The chain has TRBV2 and TRBJ2-1; TRBD1 or TRBD2 may be the D gene (5 bases each). The V end lost 3 bases, the J end lost 6 bases, and 18 bases lay between the germline ends. Looked up from germline, CDR1 is SNHLY and CDR2 is FYNNEI. The CDR3 has 16 residues. CDR3 in amino acids: CASSEVGGRIINEQFF. The DNA for the CDR3 is TGTGCCAGCAGTGAGGTTGGGGGTAGGATCATCAATGAGCAGTTCTTC.

This clonotype has at least ten counts. The chain employs TRBV7-8 and TRBJ2-7, with 11 bases aligning to TRBD1. The CDR3 covers 17 residues. Germline lookup yields CDR1 SGHVS and CDR2 FQNEAQ. V lost 6 bases and J lost 2; bases outside the gene matches: 12. The CDR3 region has the DNA TGTGCCAGCAGGCTCGGTCGGATGGGACAGGGGGCCTACGAGCAGTACTTC. Translated: CASRLGRMGQGAYEQYF.

The V and J genes are TRBV25-1 and TRBJ2-5, with 9 bases matching TRBD2. J lost 4 bases, V lost 4 bases, and 13 bases had no gene match. This CDR3 comprises 17 residues. Germline V CDR1 and CDR2: MGHDK, SYGVNS. Here the CDR3 DNA reads TGTGCCAGCAGTGCGTGGGGGGCGGGAGGGCCCTCAGAGACCCAGTACTTC. This translates into CASSAWGAGGPSETQYF.

The chain employs TRBV20-1 and TRBJ2-5; unclear D gene. Germline assignment: CDR1 DFQATT and CDR2 SNEGSKA (reference sequence). Trimming shortened V by 6 bases and J by 1 base, and 15 bases separated the two germline ends. The CDR3 sequence is 14 residues long. The CDR3: CSAEYIGIQETQYF. CDR3 sequence (DNA): TGCAGTGCCGAGTATATAGGCATCCAAGAGACCCAGTACTTC.

This clonotype was seen only a few times. The rearrangement links TRBV7-8 to TRBJ2-1; unclear D gene. This CDR3 has 15 residues. Germline CDR1 SGHVS, CDR2 FQNEAQ. V was trimmed by 1 base and J by 10 bases, leaving 17 bases between them. CDR3 sequence (DNA): TGTGCCAGCAGCTTAGTTCGGATAGCCCGCCCCGAGCAGTTCTTC. This gives the protein CASSLVRIARPEQFF.

In this sample, this clonotype turned up a few times. The CDR3 loop is CASSLVSASGNEQFF. CDR3 DNA: TGCGCCAGCAGCTTGGTTTCGGCTAGCGGCAATGAGCAGTTCTTC. The V call is TRBV5-1, the J call TRBJ2-1, with 7 bases identical to TRBD2. The CDR3 is made up of 15 amino acids. The V segment lost 0 bases and the J segment 6 bases; nucleotides outside the gene matches: 6. The V gene's germline CDR1 is SGHRS and CDR2 YFSETQ. Variable domain in full (rest from reference TRBV5-1 and TRBJ2-1): KAGVTQTPRYLIKTRGQQVTLSCSPISGHRSVSWYQQTPGQGLQFLFEYFSETQRNKGNFPGRFSGRQFSNSRSEMNVSTLELGDSALYLCASSLVSASGNEQFFGPGTRLTVL.

As to this clonotype: A read error may produce the germline difference seen at one junction end. The chain has TRBV15 and TRBJ2-3; D could derive from TRBD1 or TRBD2 (5 bases each). CDR1 is LNHNV and CDR2 is YYDKDF in the germline V gene (reference sequence). CDR3 size: 16 residues. Written as DNA, the CDR3 is TGTGCCACCAGCGGAGATAGGGACCCCCGGGAAGATACGCAGTATTTT. Amino acid sequence: CATSGDRDPREDTQYF.

This clonotype was picked up many times. This chain joins TRBV28 and TRBJ2-7, with D perhaps TRBD1 (6 bases). This CDR3 region has 13 residues. Trimming pared 7 bases from V and 3 bases from J, leaving 13 bases between. CDR1 and CDR2 from the germline V gene are MDHEN and SYDVKM. The chain's CDR3 is CASTGTFSYEQYF. The CDR3 DNA reads as TGTGCCAGCACGGGGACATTCAGCTACGAGCAGTACTTC.

This clonotype has a count of ten or more. The chain couples TRBV11-2 to TRBJ2-7; D gene unclear. Germline values: CDR1 SGHAT, CDR2 FQNNGV. The germline V and J ends were trimmed by 3 bases and 6 bases, with 12 bases remaining between them. The CDR3 sequence is 13 residues long. The CDR3, as DNA: TGTGCCAGCAGCTTTTTGGAGACCCGCGAGCAGTACTTC. This sequence encodes CASSFLETREQYF.

A remark on this clonotype: One base away lies a much larger clone, so this may be a sequencing read error. The chain joins TRBV12-3 or TRBV12-4 to TRBJ1-1; D is undetermined. V gave up 6 bases and J gave up 4 bases, with 9 bases separating them. This CDR3 spans 12 amino acids. CDR3: CASRRVCTEAFF. CDR3 nucleotide sequence: TGTGCCAGCAGAAGGGTATGCACTGAAGCTTTCTTT.

In the case of this clonotype: A read error is likely, as this CDR3 ends without the conserved phenylalanine or tryptophan. The chain employs TRBV7-9 and TRBJ2-5; TRBD1 matches 11 bases. Germline lookup yields CDR1 SEHNR and CDR2 FQNEAQ (reference sequence). This CDR3 contains 15 residues. Losses at the gene ends were 5 bases for V and 4 bases for J; bases not matched to a gene: 6. The CDR3 DNA reads TGTGCCAGCAGCAAGCCGGGACAGGGGGTAGAGACCCAGTACTCC. It yields the protein CASSKPGQGVETQYS.